The entry below describes one T cell receptor (beta chain). These data belong to a study of blood T cell repertoires in COVID-19. At the level of the study: Spain, Italy and the United States supplied samples that represented acute and convalescent COVID-19.

Categorization into cohorts depended on clinical history that participants reported. The germline V gene encodes CDR1 SQVTM and CDR2 ANQGSEA. This CDR3 comprises 13 residues. Losses at the gene ends were 5 bases for V and 1 base for J; bases not matched to a gene: 3. Original processing methods: From reference gene primer amplification, estimates of nucleated cell counts were derived. The assay was immunoSEQ multiplex PCR, and TCRdb's table has in-frame clones only and misses some. Clonal size and the V and J genes are those of that table, whereas D and trimming came from the DNA. This table holds about 240,000 clones, about 90% found once.

The V call is TRBV29-1, the J call TRBJ2-3; the match to TRBD1 covers 7 bases. The TCR comes from a woman aged 40 to 50 with acute COVID-19. The sequenced sample was PBMCs or T cells enriched from blood (not recorded which). CDR3 protein: CSVITGGTDTQYF. The CDR3 nucleotides are TGCAGCGTTATCACAGGGGGCACAGATACGCAGTATTTT.